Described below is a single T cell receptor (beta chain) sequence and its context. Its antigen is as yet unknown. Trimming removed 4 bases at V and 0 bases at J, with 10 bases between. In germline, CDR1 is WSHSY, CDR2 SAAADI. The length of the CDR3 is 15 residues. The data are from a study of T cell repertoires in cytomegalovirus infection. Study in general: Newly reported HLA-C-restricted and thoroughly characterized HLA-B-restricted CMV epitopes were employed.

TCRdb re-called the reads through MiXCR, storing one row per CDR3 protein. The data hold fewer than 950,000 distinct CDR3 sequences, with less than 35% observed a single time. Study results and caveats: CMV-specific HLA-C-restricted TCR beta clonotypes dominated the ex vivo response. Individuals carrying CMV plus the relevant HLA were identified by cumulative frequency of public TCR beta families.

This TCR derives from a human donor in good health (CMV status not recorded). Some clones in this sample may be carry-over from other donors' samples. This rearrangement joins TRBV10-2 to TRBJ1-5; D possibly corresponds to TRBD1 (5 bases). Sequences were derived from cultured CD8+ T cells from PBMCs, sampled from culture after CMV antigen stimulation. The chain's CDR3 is CASSGDRNSNQPQHF. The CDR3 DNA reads TGCGCCAGCAGTGGCGACAGAAATAGCAATCAGCCCCAGCATTTT.